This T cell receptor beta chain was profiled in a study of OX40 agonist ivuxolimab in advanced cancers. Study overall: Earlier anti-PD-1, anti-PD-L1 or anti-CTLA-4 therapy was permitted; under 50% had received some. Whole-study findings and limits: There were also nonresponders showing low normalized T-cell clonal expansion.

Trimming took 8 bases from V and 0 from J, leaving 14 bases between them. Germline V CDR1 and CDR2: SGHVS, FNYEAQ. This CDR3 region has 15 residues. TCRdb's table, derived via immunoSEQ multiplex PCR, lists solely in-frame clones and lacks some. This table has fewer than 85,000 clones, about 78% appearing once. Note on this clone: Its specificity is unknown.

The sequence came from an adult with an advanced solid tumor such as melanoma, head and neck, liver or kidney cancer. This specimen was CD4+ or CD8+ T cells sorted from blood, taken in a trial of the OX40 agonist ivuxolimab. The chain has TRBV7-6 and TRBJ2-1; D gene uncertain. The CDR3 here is CASARSTSSYNEQFF. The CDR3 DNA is TGTGCCAGCGCCCGGTCTACGAGCTCCTACAATGAGCAGTTCTTC.